These 5 T cell receptor beta chains originate from one sample sequenced in a study of T cell repertoires in urothelial bladder cancer. Generated by immunoSEQ multiplex PCR, the TCRdb table keeps only in-frame clones and is missing some. This sample has approximately 9,000 clones, with roughly 60% found just once. Sequenced material: tumor-infiltrating cells from bladder cancer. The receptors derive from a human donor with urothelial carcinoma.

This clone was seen a handful of times. The chain joins TRBV2 to TRBJ1-2; 7 bases align to TRBD1. The V gene end was trimmed by 5 bases and the J gene end by 4 bases; junction bases not matched to a gene: 10. Germline V CDR1 and CDR2: SNHLY, FYNNEI. This CDR3 comprises 15 residues. The CDR3 bases are TGTGCCAGCAGTTTTCAGACAGGGCCGGGCTATGGCTACACCTTC. Amino acid sequence: CASSFQTGPGYGYTF.

The rearrangement uses TRBV11-3 and TRBJ2-3; D is perhaps TRBD1 or TRBD2 (6 bases each). Germline values: CDR1 SGHNT, CDR2 YENEEA. Trimming left V 2 bases short and J 4 bases short, with 13 bases between. CDR3 size: 15 residues. CDR3 region: CASSLTGAPSDTQYF. The CDR3 coding sequence is TGTGCCAGCAGCTTAACGGGGGCCCCATCAGATACGCAGTATTTT. Using reference TRBV11-3 and TRBJ2-3 for the parts outside the CDR3, the full variable domain is EAGVVQSPRYKIIEKKQPVAFWCNPISGHNTLYWYLQNLGQGPELLIRYENEEAVDDSQLPKDRFSAERLKGVDSTLKIQPAELGDSAVYLCASSLTGAPSDTQYFGPGTRLTVL.

The gene calls are TRBV6-6 and TRBJ1-5, with a tentative D call TRBD1 (5 bases). V dropped 3 bases and J dropped 4 bases, with 16 bases sitting between them. The CDR3 loop spans 16 amino acids. CDR1 MNHNY and CDR2 SVGAGI come from the germline V gene (reference sequence). The CDR3 region is CASSYWLDSKNQPQHF. The CDR3 nucleotides read TGTGCCAGCAGTTATTGGCTCGACAGTAAGAATCAGCCCCAGCATTTT.

This chain connects TRBV4-1 to TRBJ1-4; D is unresolved. Between the trimmed V and J ends, which lost 0 bases and 3 bases, there was a span of 8 bases. The CDR3 sequence is 15 residues long. The germline V gene has CDR1 MGHRA and CDR2 YSYEKL. The chain's CDR3 is CASSQDEFPNEKLFF. In nucleotides, the CDR3 is TGCGCCAGCAGCCAAGATGAGTTCCCTAATGAAAAACTGTTTTTT.

The gene calls are TRBV6-6 and TRBJ1-1; D may be TRBD1 (6 bases). Trimming took 4 bases from V and 1 from J, leaving 13 bases between them. Per the germline V gene, CDR1 is MNHNY and CDR2 is SVGAGI (reference sequence). This CDR3 has 15 residues. CDR3 in amino acids: CASSSIQGRNTEAFF. Written as DNA, the CDR3 is TGTGCCAGCAGTTCCATACAGGGAAGGAACACTGAAGCTTTCTTT.